One and the same sample provided the 10 T cell receptor beta chains below, sequenced in a study of T-cell reconstitution after alpha-beta-depleted transplantation in children. During its preparation, the TCRbeta library received unique molecular identifiers. One entry per CDR3 protein, called by TCRdb with MiXCR from the PCR reads. The repertoire consists of about 490,000 distinct CDR3 sequences, with roughly a tenth occurring once and the leading ten covering roughly 2%. The sequencing here drew on PBMCs, taken before TCRalphabeta/CD19-depleted stem cell transplant. Receptors were obtained from a child aged 2 to 10 with inherited bone marrow failure, due to receive a stem cell transplant.

This clonotype showed up many times. The chain joins TRBV20-1 to TRBJ2-3, with no clear D. Trimming removed 4 bases at V and 2 bases at J, with 7 bases between. This CDR3 has 12 amino acids. In germline, CDR1 is DFQATT, CDR2 SNEGSKA (reference sequence). CDR3 loop: CSATRNTDTQYF. Here the CDR3 DNA reads TGCAGTGCTACCCGGAACACAGATACGCAGTATTTT.

This clonotype has ten or more counts. In DNA, the CDR3 is TGCGCCAGCAGCCAAGATATCTCGGTACTAGCGGGAAGTGAGCAGTTCTTC. Protein sequence: CASSQDISVLAGSEQFF. This chain joins TRBV4-3 and TRBJ2-1; 10 bases fit TRBD2. The CDR3 is 17 amino acids. Germline V gene sequence: CDR1 LGHNA, CDR2 YSLEER. The junction had 11 bases not matched to a gene; V was cut back by 0 bases and J by 9 bases.

Ten or more counts support this clonotype. The chain uses TRBV27 and TRBJ2-7; D is unclear. Trimming removed 6 bases at V and 3 bases at J, with 12 bases between. The CDR3 spans 13 residues. Germline V gives CDR1 MNHEY, CDR2 SMNVEV (reference sequence). CDR3 protein: CASSRTSFYEQYF. CDR3 nucleotides: TGTGCCAGCAGCCGTACATCTTTCTACGAGCAGTACTTC.

This clonotype was observed at least ten times. The genes are TRBV5-6 and TRBJ2-3, with a possible D match to TRBD2 (6 bases). The V and J ends lost 0 bases and 2 bases respectively, with 13 bases between them. CDR1 is SGHDT and CDR2 is YYEEEE in the germline V gene. This CDR3 has 16 amino acids. CDR3 sequence (DNA): TGTGCCAGCAGCTTGGGGCTAGCGACAATCACAGATACGCAGTATTTT. Its translation: CASSLGLATITDTQYF.

The V call is TRBV29-1, the J call TRBJ2-7, with a weak D call TRBD1 (7 bases). The CDR3 extends over 11 amino acids. The germline V gene has CDR1 SQVTM and CDR2 ANQGSEA. Deletions cut 8 bases from V and 2 bases from J, with 10 bases between. CDR3 amino acids: CSFRGAYEQYF. In DNA, the CDR3 is TGCAGCTTCAGGGGGGCCTACGAGCAGTACTTC.

The rearrangement uses TRBV3-1 and TRBJ2-1; D call uncertain. Germline values: CDR1 LGHDT, CDR2 YNNKEL (reference sequence). This CDR3 has 18 amino acids. V was cut by 8 bases and J by 2 bases, with 25 bases left in between. The CDR3 DNA is TGTGCCAGCTCCAAAGAACGGTCCCCTAGACCTCCCTACAATGAGCAGTTCTTC. Its translation is CASSKERSPRPPYNEQFF.

This clonotype was seen repeatedly, ten times or more. The chain carries TRBV14 and TRBJ2-3, with 11 bases that match TRBD2. V dropped 4 bases and J dropped 6; count of bases not matched to a gene: 9. Germline loops: CDR1 SGHDN, CDR2 FVKESK. There are 16 residues in the CDR3. The CDR3 region is CASSPGLAVGMDTQYF. CDR3 coding DNA: TGTGCCAGCAGCCCGGGACTAGCGGTGGGAATGGATACGCAGTATTTT.

This clonotype was counted between two and nine times. The CDR3 spells CASSSGASYNSPLHF. In nucleotides, the CDR3 is TGTGCCAGCAGCTCTGGAGCCTCCTATAATTCACCCCTCCACTTT. The V and J genes are TRBV7-2 and TRBJ1-6; D remains ambiguous. This CDR3 has 15 amino acids. V was clipped by 4 bases and J by 0 bases, with 7 bases between them. CDR1 is SGHTA and CDR2 is FQGNSA in the germline V gene.

At least ten counts were recorded for this clonotype. This chain links TRBV6-2 or TRBV6-3 with TRBJ2-3; possible D gene TRBD2, 5 bases. The CDR3 totals 13 residues. Looked up from germline, CDR1 is MNHEY and CDR2 is SVGEGT. Between the trimmed V and J ends, which lost 5 bases and 3 bases, there was a span of 9 bases. DNA of the CDR3: TGTGCCAGCAGTCTCCGGGAAACAGATACGCAGTATTTT. Translated: CASSLRETDTQYF.

This clonotype was detected a few times. This sequence joins TRBV7-2 and TRBJ2-3; unclear D gene. The ends were cut back, 5 bases at V and 4 bases at J, with 7 bases in the middle. This CDR3 has 12 residues. Germline CDR1 and CDR2: SGHTA and FQGNSA. CDR3 region: CASSHGPDTQYF. In nucleotides, the CDR3 is TGTGCCAGCAGCCACGGCCCAGATACGCAGTATTTT.